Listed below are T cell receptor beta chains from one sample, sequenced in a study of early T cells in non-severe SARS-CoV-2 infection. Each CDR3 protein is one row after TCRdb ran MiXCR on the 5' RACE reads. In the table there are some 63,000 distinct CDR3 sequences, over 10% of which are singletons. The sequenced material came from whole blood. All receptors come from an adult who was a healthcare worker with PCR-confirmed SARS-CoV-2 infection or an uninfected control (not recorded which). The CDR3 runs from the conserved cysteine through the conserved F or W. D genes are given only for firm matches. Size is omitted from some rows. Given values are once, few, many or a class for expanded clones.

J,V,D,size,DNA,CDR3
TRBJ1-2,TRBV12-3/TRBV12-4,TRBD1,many,TGTGCCAGCACCGTTGACAGGGGATATGGCTACACCTTC,CASTVDRGYGYTF
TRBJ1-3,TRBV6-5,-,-,TGTGCCAGCAGTTACCATCAGGAAGAAAGCTCTGGAAACACCATATATTTT,CASSYHQEESSGNTIYF
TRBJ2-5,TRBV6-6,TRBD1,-,TGTGCCAGCAGGAGACAGGGAAAGCGAGCCCAAGAGACCCAGTACTTC,CASRRQGKRAQETQYF
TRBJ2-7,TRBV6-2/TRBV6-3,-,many,TGTGCCAGCAGTTACGTTTCTTTCGAGCAGTACTTC,CASSYVSFEQYF
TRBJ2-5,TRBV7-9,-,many,TGTGCCAGCAGCCATCGACTGGGTGAGACCCAGTACTTC,CASSHRLGETQYF
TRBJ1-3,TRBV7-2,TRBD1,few,TGTGCCAGCAGCTTAGGGGGGACAGGGAGGGGAAACACCATATATTTT,CASSLGGTGRGNTIYF
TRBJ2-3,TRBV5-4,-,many,TGTGCCAGCAGCCTCGCCGGGACGACCACAGATACGCAGTATTTT,CASSLAGTTTDTQYF
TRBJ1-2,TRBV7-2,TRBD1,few,TGTGCCAGCAGCTTAGTACAGGGGGTTTATGACTACACCTTC,CASSLVQGVYDYTF
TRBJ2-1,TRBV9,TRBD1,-,TGTGCCAGCAGCGTAGAAACAGGGGTATACAATGAGCAGTTCTTC,CASSVETGVYNEQFF
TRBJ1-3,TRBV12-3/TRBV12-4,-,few,TGTGCCAGCAGTTCCCGACAGAGCTCTGGAAACACCATATATTTT,CASSSRQSSGNTIYF
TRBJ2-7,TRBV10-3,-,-,TGTGCCATCACGGGACTCACCGACTCCCAGCAGTACTTC,CAITGLTDSQQYF
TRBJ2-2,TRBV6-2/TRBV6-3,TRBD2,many,TGTGCCAGCAGTTACTCGGTCGCTAGCGGGGGTTCAAACACCGGGGAGCTGTTTTTT,CASSYSVASGGSNTGELFF
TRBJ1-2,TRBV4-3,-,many,TGCGCCAGCAGCCAAGACGCGCAAGGCCTCAACTATGGCTACACCTTC,CASSQDAQGLNYGYTF
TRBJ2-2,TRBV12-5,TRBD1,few,TGTGCTAGTGGTTACACAGGGGGCATGGACACCGGGGAGCTGTTTTTT,CASGYTGGMDTGELFF
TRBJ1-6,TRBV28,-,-,TGTGCCAGCAGTTGGCAGGAAAATTCACCCCTCCACTTT,CASSWQENSPLHF
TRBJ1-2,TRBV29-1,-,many,TGCAGCGCCGAAGATGGCTACACCTTC,CSAEDGYTF
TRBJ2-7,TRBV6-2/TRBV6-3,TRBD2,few,TGTGCCAGCAGGGCTAGCGGGGAGACCTACGAGCAGTACTTC,CASRASGETYEQYF
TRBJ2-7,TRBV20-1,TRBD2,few,TGCAGTGCTAGAGGCTGGCTAGCGGGGGGCATATTTTACGAGCAGTACTTC,CSARGWLAGGIFYEQYF
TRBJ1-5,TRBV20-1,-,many,TGCAGTGCTAGAGCGGGGGGTAATCAGCCCCAGCATTTT,CSARAGGNQPQHF
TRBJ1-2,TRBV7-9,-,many,TGTGCCAGCAGCTCCCCGGGGAGAGCCTATGGCTACACCTTC,CASSSPGRAYGYTF
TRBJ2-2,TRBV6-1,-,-,TGTGCCAGCAGGTGGACTAACCCGAACACCGGGGAGCTGTTTTTT,CASRWTNPNTGELFF
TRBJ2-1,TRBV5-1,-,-,TGCGCCAGCAGCTTGGCCTCGGGCAATGAGCAGTTCTTC,CASSLASGNEQFF
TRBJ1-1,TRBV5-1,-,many,TGCGCCAGCAGCTTGGGCCAGATGAACACTGAAGCTTTCTTT,CASSLGQMNTEAFF
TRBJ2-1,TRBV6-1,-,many,TGTGCCAGCACCGTGGGGGGCAATGAGCAGTTCTTC,CASTVGGNEQFF
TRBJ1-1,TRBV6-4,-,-,TGTGCCAGCAGTGCCTCGACAGGCCCTCCAGCTTTCTTT,CASSASTGPPAFF
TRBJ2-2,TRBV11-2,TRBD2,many,TGTGCCAGCAGCTTGGGGACTAGCACCTTCACCGGGGAGCTGTTTTTT,CASSLGTSTFTGELFF
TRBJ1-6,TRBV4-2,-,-,TGTGCCAGTGGGGCCTGGACGGATAATTCACCCCTCCACTTT,CASGAWTDNSPLHF
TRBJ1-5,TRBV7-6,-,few,TGTGCCAGCAGCTCAAGGATAGGTCAGCCCCAGCATTTT,CASSSRIGQPQHF
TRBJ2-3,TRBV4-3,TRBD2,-,TGCGCCAGCAGCCAAGATGGGGGAATAGCGGGGTTAACATATACGCAGTATTTT,CASSQDGGIAGLTYTQYF
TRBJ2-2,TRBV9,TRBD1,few,TGTGCCAGCAGCGCAGGGGGTCCCTACACCGGGGAGCTGTTTTTT,CASSAGGPYTGELFF
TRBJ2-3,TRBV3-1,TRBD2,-,TGTGCCAGCAGCCATATAGTGCGGGGGGCAGATACGCAGTATTTT,CASSHIVRGADTQYF
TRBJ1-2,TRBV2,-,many,TGTGCCAGCAGTGTTTCTATTTATGGCTACACCTTC,CASSVSIYGYTF
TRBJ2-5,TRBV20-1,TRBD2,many,TGCAGTGCTAGAGATCTCGGGGGGGCCGAGACCCAGTACTTC,CSARDLGGAETQYF
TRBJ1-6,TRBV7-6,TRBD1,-,TGTGCCAGCAGCCCCCACGGACAGGGTAATATGCCCCTCCACTTT,CASSPHGQGNMPLHF
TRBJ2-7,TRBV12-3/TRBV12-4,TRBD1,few,TGTGCCAGCAGTTTAGAGGGACAGTCCCCCTACGAGCAGTACTTC,CASSLEGQSPYEQYF
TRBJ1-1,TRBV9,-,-,TGTGCCAGCAGCGTCCCAGACACTGAAGCTTTCTTT,CASSVPDTEAFF
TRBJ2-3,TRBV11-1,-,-,TGTGCCAGCAGGAGATCAGATACGCAGTATTTT,CASRRSDTQYF
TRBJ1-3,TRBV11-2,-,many,TGTGCCAGCAGCCCCGACAGACCCTCTGGAAACACCATATATTTT,CASSPDRPSGNTIYF
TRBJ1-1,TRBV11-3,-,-,TGTGCCAGCAGCAAAGGCGGGGAGGGCACTGAAGCTTTCTTT,CASSKGGEGTEAFF
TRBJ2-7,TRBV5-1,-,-,TGCGCCAGCAGTAACACGGTAAGAGACGAGCAGTACTTC,CASSNTVRDEQYF
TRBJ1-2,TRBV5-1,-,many,TGCGCCAGCAGCGGGAGTTTCGCGATGGCCTATGGCTACACCTTC,CASSGSFAMAYGYTF
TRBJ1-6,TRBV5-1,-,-,TGCGCCAGCAGCCAACAACTGGATACCTCCTATAATTCACCCCTCCACTTT,CASSQQLDTSYNSPLHF
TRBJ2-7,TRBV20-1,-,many,TGCAGTGCGGTGCCTGGGGAGATCGCCTACGAGCAGTACTTC,CSAVPGEIAYEQYF
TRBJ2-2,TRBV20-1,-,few,TGCAGTGCTAGAGTACCGGGCCGTGTAGGGGAGCTGTTTTTT,CSARVPGRVGELFF
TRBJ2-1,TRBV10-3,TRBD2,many,TGTGCCATCACTCCTACCCACGGGAGGACGCCCTACAATGAGCAGTTCTTC,CAITPTHGRTPYNEQFF
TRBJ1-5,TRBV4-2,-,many,TGTGCCAGCAGCCAAGATCATACTCAGCCCCAGCATTTT,CASSQDHTQPQHF
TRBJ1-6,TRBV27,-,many,TGTGCCAGCAGTACAGGGTGGTCACCCCTCCACTTT,CASSTGWSPLHF
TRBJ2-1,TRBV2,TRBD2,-,TGTGCCAGCAGTGTTGGTAGCGGGGGCTATGAGCAGTTCTTC,CASSVGSGGYEQFF
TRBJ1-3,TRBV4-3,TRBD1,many,TGCGCCAGCAGCCAAGGCGCAGGGGGGACTGGAAACACCATATATTTT,CASSQGAGGTGNTIYF
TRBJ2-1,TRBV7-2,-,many,TGTGCCAGCAGCTTAGTTTGGGGCCTCAGCTCCTACAATGAGCAGTTCTTC,CASSLVWGLSSYNEQFF
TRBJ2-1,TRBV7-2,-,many,TGTGCCAGCAGCCCCCGTTGGGCGGGGGCGGGTGAGCAGTTCTTC,CASSPRWAGAGEQFF
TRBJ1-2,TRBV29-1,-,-,TGCAGCGTTGAAGATCCTGGTCGTGGCTACACCTTC,CSVEDPGRGYTF
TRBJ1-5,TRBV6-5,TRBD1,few,TGTGCCAGCAGTCCGGACAGGATCAATCAGCCCCAGCATTTT,CASSPDRINQPQHF
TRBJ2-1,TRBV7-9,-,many,TGTGCCACAAGGAGCTACAATGAGCAGTTCTTC,CATRSYNEQFF
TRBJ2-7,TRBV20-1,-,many,TGCAGTGCTAGAGATCGGGACGGGGGATTCTACGAGCAGTACTTC,CSARDRDGGFYEQYF
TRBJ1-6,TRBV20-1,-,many,TGCAGTGCTAGAGATCCCAGGGTCAATTCACCCCTCCACTTT,CSARDPRVNSPLHF
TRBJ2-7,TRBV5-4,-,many,TGTGCCAGCAGCTCCGACTACGAGCAGTACTTC,CASSSDYEQYF